This TCR beta chain was retrieved from a study of cytomegalovirus exposure and HLA in healthy donors. Study information: Among about 380 genotyped donors, 80% to 90% fell in the Caucasian-associated ancestry cluster.

Whole-study findings and limits: According to an earlier analysis, most TCR beta V segments yielded productive rearrangements about 87% or about 30% of the time. Confirmation was obtained in vitro that a few CMV-associated chains are specific for CMV antigens.

CDR3 length: 14 residues. Trimming cost V 3 bases and J 14 bases; bases outside gene matches: 11. Germline V gene lookup returns CDR1 SGHAT and CDR2 FQNNGV. Primers: 60 Vbeta forward and 13 Jbeta reverse. The table came from immunoSEQ multiplex PCR; TCRdb's copy has only in-frame clones and leaves some out. The data show about 270,000 clones, approximately 90% seen once. With respect to this clone: The antigen is unknown.

The specimen sequenced was PBMCs. The rearrangement links TRBV11-2 to TRBJ2-1, with TRBD2 matching 9 bases. This TCR came from a middle-aged man in good health and CMV-seropositive. The CDR3 sequence is CASSFSGSRYGEFF. The CDR3 DNA reads as TGTGCCAGCAGCTTTAGCGGGAGTAGGTACGGGGAGTTCTTC.